Listed below are T cell receptor beta chains from one sample, sequenced in a study of cytotoxic CD8 clonotypes in ibrutinib-treated CLL. The assay was immunoSEQ multiplex PCR, and TCRdb's table has in-frame clones only and misses some. The sample lists approximately 92,000 clones, about 74% seen once, with just under 25% in the top ten. The specimen comprised PBMCs, sampled after 24 months of ibrutinib treatment. These receptors all come from a human donor with chronic lymphocytic leukemia. Each CDR3 is given with its conserved first and last residue. A D gene is named only where the DNA matches it firmly. Clone size is given for some rows only: seen once, a few or many times, or a class if the clone is expanded.

j_call v_call clone_size d_call cdr3_nt cdr3_aa
TRBJ2-7 TRBV6-6 NA NA TGTGCCAGCAGCTCACCCCGGACTGTGACCTACGAGCAGTACTTC CASSSPRTVTYEQYF
TRBJ2-1 TRBV4-2 once NA TGTGCCAGCAGCCAAGATAGCCCGGACGCCGATGTTTACAATGAGCAGTTCTTC CASSQDSPDADVYNEQFF
TRBJ2-2 TRBV19 once NA TGTGCCAGTAGTCCCGCATTCACCGGGGAGCTGTTTTTT CASSPAFTGELFF
TRBJ2-5 TRBV18 NA NA TGTGCCAGCTCACCAAACCCAGACAGAAAAGAGACCCAGTACTTC CASSPNPDRKETQYF
TRBJ2-1 TRBV11-2 NA NA TGTGCCAGCAGCTTAGAAGGGACACCCTACAATGAGCAGTTCTTC CASSLEGTPYNEQFF
TRBJ1-2 TRBV10-2 NA NA TGCGCCAGCAGTGGTGTCAGGACTAACTATGGCTACACCTTC CASSGVRTNYGYTF
TRBJ1-3 TRBV19 NA NA TGTGCCAGTAGAAACCTGGGTTCTGGAAACACCATATATTTT CASRNLGSGNTIYF
TRBJ1-1 TRBV6-6 many NA TGTGCCAGCAGTCTTCCCACGACTGAAGCTTTCTTT CASSLPTTEAFF
TRBJ1-2 TRBV7-9 NA NA TGTGCCAGCAGCTTAGCGGGGGGACACTTCTACACCTTC CASSLAGGHFYTF
TRBJ2-7 TRBV5-1 NA NA TGCGCCAGCAGCTTGGGGGCAGGGGTCCACGAGCAGTACTTC CASSLGAGVHEQYF
TRBJ2-7 TRBV19 NA NA TGTGCCAGTAGTATACAGGAGGGCCAAGTCGAGCAGTACTTC CASSIQEGQVEQYF
TRBJ2-3 TRBV5-1 few NA TGCGCCAGCAGCTCCCTCCGGGAGGATACGCAGTATTTT CASSSLREDTQYF
TRBJ2-7 TRBV28 NA NA TGTGCCAGCACCGCAACCTTCCCCTACGAGCAGTACTTC CASTATFPYEQYF
TRBJ1-5 TRBV10-3 many TRBD1 TGTGCCATCAACGACAGGGAGAGCAATCAGCCCCAGCATTTT CAINDRESNQPQHF
TRBJ2-7 TRBV4-2 NA NA TGTGCCAGCAGCCGAGGCATCACCTACGAGCAGTACTTC CASSRGITYEQYF
TRBJ2-1 TRBV6-6 NA NA TGTGCCAGCAGCCCTGAATACAATGAGCAGTTCTTC CASSPEYNEQFF
TRBJ2-7 TRBV6-6 NA TRBD1 TGTGCCAGCAGCCCGGGACAGGGATTCTCCTACGAGCAGTACTTC CASSPGQGFSYEQYF
TRBJ2-7 TRBV9 NA NA TGTGCCAGCAGCGCCTCGGGACTTCCCTACGAGCAGTACTTC CASSASGLPYEQYF
TRBJ1-2 TRBV6-1 NA NA TGTGCCAGCAGTGAAGCGGGCCCCAGAGATGGCTACACCTTC CASSEAGPRDGYTF
TRBJ2-7 TRBV28 NA NA TGTGCCAGCAGTTTAGTTGCCGGGGAATCTTACGAGCAGTACTTC CASSLVAGESYEQYF
TRBJ2-1 TRBV6-1 NA NA TGTGCCAGCAGTGACCCCGATGACAGATTAAAGTTCTTC CASSDPDDRLKFF
TRBJ2-7 TRBV5-1 NA TRBD1 TGCGCCAGTACCGCGGAAGGGGACAGGGGGCGGAGCGAGCAGTACTTC CASTAEGDRGRSEQYF
TRBJ1-5 TRBV19 NA TRBD1 TGTGCCAGTTCGAACGACAGGGTGGAGAGCAATCAGCCCCAGCATTTT CASSNDRVESNQPQHF
TRBJ2-2 TRBV18 NA NA TGTGCCAGCTCTCCTATGAACACCGGGGAGCTGTTTTTT CASSPMNTGELFF
TRBJ1-6 TRBV5-6 NA TRBD1 TGTGCCAGCAGCTTGGGGCAGGGGGTTTCACCCCTCCACTTT CASSLGQGVSPLHF
TRBJ1-5 TRBV6-1 few NA TGTGCCAGCAGTGTCGTGGACAGCAATCAGCCCCAGCATTTT CASSVVDSNQPQHF
TRBJ1-1 TRBV15 NA NA TGTGCCACCAGCAGAGGGTTAACGAACACTGAAGCTTTCTTT CATSRGLTNTEAFF
TRBJ1-1 TRBV5-6 NA NA TGTGCCAGCAGCTTTTACTTTTTCAGTGAAGCTTTCTTT CASSFYFFSEAFF
TRBJ2-3 TRBV4-3 NA TRBD2 TGCGCCAGCAGCCCTCACTCCGGGACTCAGCGGGGGGTCGCGACAGATACGCAGTATTTT CASSPHSGTQRGVATDTQYF
TRBJ2-2 TRBV9 once NA TGTGCCAGCAGCGTCGGGATCACTTCTACGAACACCGGGGAGCTGTTTTTT CASSVGITSTNTGELFF
TRBJ1-4 TRBV28 NA NA TGTGCCAGCAGCCTTCCGACAGGATCAGGGGAAAAACTGTTTTTT CASSLPTGSGEKLFF